This T cell receptor (beta chain) was observed in a study of CD8 T cells in Susac syndrome. When the RNA was reverse transcribed, random hexamers were used with an input of 0.5 to 1 ug. By means of immunoSEQ multiplex PCR, TCR beta CDR3 spanning 54 Vbeta and 13 Jbeta underwent amplification. TCRdb reprocessed the immunoSEQ multiplex PCR reads via MiXCR and lists one record per CDR3 protein. The sample records tens of thousands of distinct CDR3 sequences, around 93% being singletons. Worth noting for this clonotype: What it binds is not known.

CDR3 length: 15 amino acids. Germline loops: CDR1 DFQATT, CDR2 SNEGSKA (reference sequence). Whole-study findings and limits: The number of Susac-specific public clones found was approximately 17 in total CD8+ repertoires and roughly 5 in CD8+ TEMRA repertoires.

The sample consisted of CD8+ T cells from PBMCs. The sequence came from a human donor with Susac syndrome. J is TRBJ2-3 and V is TRBV20-1, with 8 nucleotides matching TRBD2. The CDR3 DNA reads as TGCCAGCTAGGGGCGCGGGGGGTAGGGACAGATACGCAGTATTTT. Encoded protein: CQLGARGVGTDTQYF.